The subject of this entry is one TCR beta chain. Its antigen is currently unknown. A much larger clone differs by one base, so this may be a read error. These data are taken from a study of tumor-infiltrating lymphocytes in primary liver carcinoma. Overall study results and limits: Tumor-adjacent and tumor-blood pairs shared a smaller degree of overlap than tumor region pairs. Being bulk and unsorted, samples allowed no CD4+ and CD8+ repertoire comparison. Blood's top-250-clone fraction was significantly lower than that of tumors (p = 0.039).

Starting from around 0.45 ug of total RNA, TCR beta cDNA was produced with a primer in the constant region. ARM-PCR, slightly modified, supplied the TCR beta libraries through three nested multiplex PCR rounds. Researchers ran the first two PCR rounds for around 10 cycles each with TRBV1-TRBV30 forward primers and a C-beta reverse primer. TCRdb reprocessed the multiplex PCR reads with MiXCR, giving one entry per CDR3 protein. The table shows approximately 320,000 distinct CDR3 sequences, with 50% to 75% occurring only once. In addition to blood RNA drawn from unsorted whole blood, germline DNA was extracted. Patients showed chronic HBV infection and an absence of prior treatment. CDR1 and CDR2 from the germline V gene are MDHEN and SYDVKM. The CDR3 covers 17 residues.

This chain links TRBV28 with TRBJ2-1; D unclear. The sequenced sample was peripheral blood. This TCR derives from a woman in her twenties or thirties with primary liver carcinoma and hepatitis B virus infection. The CDR3 coding sequence is TGTGTCAGCAGTTCCGATCGGTCAGCCAAGGAACAATATGAGCAGTTCTTC. Amino acids: CVSSSDRSAKEQYEQFF.